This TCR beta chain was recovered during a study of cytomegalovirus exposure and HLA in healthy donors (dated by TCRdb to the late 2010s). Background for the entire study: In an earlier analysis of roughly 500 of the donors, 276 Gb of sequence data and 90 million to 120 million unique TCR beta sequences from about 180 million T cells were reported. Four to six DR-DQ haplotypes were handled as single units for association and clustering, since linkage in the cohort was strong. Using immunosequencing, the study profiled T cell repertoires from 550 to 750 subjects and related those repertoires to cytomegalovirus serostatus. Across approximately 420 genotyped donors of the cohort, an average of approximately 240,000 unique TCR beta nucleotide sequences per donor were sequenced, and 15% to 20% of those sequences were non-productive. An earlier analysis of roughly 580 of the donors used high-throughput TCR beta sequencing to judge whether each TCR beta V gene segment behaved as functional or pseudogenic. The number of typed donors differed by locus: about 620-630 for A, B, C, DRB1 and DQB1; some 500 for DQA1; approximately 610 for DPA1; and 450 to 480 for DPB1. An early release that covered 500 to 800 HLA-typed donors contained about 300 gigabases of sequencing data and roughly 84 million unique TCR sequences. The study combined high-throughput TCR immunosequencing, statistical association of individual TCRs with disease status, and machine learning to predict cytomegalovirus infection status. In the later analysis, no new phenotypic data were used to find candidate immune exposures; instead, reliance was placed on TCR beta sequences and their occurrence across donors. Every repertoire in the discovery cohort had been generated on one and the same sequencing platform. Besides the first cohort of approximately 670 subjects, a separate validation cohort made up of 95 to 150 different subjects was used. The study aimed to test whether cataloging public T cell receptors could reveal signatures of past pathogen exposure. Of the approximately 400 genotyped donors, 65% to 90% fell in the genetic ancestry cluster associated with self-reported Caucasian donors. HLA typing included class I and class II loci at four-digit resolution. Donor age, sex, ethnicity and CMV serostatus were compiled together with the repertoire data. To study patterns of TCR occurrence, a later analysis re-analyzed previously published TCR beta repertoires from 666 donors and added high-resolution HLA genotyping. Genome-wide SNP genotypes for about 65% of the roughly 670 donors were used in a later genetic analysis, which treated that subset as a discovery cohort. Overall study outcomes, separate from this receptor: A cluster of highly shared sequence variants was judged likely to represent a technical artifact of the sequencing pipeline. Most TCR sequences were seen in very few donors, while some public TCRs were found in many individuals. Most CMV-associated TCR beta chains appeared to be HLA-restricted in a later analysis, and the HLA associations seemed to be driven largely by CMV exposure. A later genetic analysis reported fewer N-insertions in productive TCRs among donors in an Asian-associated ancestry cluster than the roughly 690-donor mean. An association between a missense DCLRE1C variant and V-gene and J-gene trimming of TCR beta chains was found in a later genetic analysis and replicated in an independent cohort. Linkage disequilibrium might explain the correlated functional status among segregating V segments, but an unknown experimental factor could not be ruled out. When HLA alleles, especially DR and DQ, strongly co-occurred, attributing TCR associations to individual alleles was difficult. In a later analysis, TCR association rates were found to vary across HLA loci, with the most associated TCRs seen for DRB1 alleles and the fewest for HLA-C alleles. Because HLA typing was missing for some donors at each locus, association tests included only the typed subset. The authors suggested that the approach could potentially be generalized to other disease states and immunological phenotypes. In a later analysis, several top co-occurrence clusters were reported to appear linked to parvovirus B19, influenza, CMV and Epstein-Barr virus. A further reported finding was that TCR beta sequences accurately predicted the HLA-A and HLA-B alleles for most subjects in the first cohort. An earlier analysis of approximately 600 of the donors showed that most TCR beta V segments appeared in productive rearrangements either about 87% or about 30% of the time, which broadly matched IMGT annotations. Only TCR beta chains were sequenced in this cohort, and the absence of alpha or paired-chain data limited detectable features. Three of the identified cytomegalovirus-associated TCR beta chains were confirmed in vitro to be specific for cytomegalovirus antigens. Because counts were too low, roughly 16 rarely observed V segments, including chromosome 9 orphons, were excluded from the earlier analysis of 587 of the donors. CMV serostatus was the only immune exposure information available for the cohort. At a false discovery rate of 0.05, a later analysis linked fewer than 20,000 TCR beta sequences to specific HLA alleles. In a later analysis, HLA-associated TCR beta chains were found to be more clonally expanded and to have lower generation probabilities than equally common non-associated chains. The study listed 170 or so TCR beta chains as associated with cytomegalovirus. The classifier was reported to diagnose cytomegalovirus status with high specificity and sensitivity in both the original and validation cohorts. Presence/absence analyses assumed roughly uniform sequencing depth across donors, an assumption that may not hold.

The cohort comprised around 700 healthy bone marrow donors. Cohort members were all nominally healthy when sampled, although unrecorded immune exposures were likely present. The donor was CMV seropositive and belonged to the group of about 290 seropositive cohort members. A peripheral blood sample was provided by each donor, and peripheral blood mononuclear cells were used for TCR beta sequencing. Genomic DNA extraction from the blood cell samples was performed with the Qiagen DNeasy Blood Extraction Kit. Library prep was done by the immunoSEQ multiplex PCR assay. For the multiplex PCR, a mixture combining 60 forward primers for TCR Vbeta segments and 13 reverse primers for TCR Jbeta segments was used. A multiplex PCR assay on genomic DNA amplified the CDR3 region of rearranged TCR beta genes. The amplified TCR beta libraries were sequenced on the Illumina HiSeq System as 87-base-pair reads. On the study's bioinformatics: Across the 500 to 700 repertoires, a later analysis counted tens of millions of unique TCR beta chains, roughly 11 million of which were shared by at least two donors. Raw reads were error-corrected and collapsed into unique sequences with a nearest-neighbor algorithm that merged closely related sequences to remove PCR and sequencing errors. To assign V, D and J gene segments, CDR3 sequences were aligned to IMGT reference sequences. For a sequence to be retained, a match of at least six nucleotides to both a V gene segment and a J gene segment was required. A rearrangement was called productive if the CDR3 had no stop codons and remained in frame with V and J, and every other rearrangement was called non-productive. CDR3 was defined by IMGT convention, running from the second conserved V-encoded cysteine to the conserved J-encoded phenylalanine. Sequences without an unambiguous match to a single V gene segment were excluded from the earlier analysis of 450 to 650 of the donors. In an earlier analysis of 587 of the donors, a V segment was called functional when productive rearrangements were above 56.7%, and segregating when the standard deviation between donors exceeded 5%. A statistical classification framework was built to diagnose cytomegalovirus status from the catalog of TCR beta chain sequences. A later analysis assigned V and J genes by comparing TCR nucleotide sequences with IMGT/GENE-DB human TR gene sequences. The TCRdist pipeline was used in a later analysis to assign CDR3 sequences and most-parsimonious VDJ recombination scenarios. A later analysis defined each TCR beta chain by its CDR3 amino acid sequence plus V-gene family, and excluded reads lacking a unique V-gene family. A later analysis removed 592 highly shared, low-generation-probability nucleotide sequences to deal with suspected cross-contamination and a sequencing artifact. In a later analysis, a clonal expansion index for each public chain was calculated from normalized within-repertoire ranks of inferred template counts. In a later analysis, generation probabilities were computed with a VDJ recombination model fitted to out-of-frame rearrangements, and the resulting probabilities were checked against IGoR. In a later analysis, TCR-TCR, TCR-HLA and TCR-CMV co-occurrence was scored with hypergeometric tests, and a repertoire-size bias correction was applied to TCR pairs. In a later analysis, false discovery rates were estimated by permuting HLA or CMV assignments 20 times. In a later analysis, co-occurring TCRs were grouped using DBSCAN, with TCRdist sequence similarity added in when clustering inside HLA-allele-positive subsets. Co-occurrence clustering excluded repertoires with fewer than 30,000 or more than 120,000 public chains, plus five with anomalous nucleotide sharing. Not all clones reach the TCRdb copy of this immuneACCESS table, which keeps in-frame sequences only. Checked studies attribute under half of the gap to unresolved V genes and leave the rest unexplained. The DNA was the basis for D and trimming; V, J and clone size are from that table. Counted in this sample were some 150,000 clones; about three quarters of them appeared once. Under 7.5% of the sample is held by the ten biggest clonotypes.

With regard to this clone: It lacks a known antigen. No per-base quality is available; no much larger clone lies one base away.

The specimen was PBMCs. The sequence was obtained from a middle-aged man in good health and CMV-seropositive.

The CDR3 protein sequence reads: CASSDSGTTYEQYF. The DNA sequence is TGTGCCAGCAGCGATAGCGGGACAACCTACGAGCAGTACTTC. The chain employs TRBV9 and TRBJ2-7; 8 central nucleotides agree with TRBD2. The CDR3 runs 14 residues from the cysteine to the phenylalanine. The retained sequence is limited to the CDR3, 42 bases, with the frame set at the first base. The junction shows trimming of 3 bases on V and 2 bases on J, and the gene matches do not reach 4 bases of it. The germline V gene sets CDR1 to SGDLS and CDR2 to YYNGEE.